Below, 28 T cell receptor beta chains from the same sample are listed, as sequenced in a study of metastatic and nonmetastatic thyroid tumors. There were no patients who had received any treatment before thyroid surgery. TCRdb re-called clones via MiXCR from the PCR reads. The sample has 30,000 to 50,000 clones, 15% to 20% seen once; the top ten hold roughly 15%. The sequencing input was tumor tissue. The origin of the receptors is a female donor with papillary thyroid cancer or a benign thyroid nodule (not recorded which). Some clones in this sample may be carry-over from other donors' samples.

This clone was seen at least ten times. The J gene is TRBJ2-2, the V gene TRBV28, with 8 positions matching TRBD1. This CDR3 is 14 amino acids long. With 5 bases clipped from V and 6 bases from J, the junction kept 5 bases outside the gene matches. Germline CDR1 is MDHEN and CDR2 is SYDVKM. Written as DNA, the CDR3 is TGTGCCAGCAGTCACTCACAGGGGGCCGGGGAGCTGTTTTTT. Its translation: CASSHSQGAGELFF.

This clone has ten or more counts. This chain connects TRBV20-1 to TRBJ2-4, with D perhaps TRBD1 (5 bases). Trimming removed 5 bases at V and 0 bases at J, with 11 bases between. Germline-derived CDR1 and CDR2 are DFQATT and SNEGSKA (reference sequence). The length of the CDR3 is 14 residues. CDR3 sequence reads: CSAQRQIAKNIQYF. The DNA for the CDR3 is TGCAGTGCTCAGAGACAGATAGCCAAAAACATTCAGTACTTC.

Details on this clone: Being one base from a much bigger clone, this may be a read error. The same CDR3 also results from other DNA sequences found in this sample. This sequence joins TRBV7-9 and TRBJ2-1, with D uncertain. The CDR3 length is 15 residues. The germline CDR1 and CDR2 sequences are SEHNR and FQNEAQ (reference sequence). V was cut by 5 bases and J by 3 bases, with 14 bases left in between. The chain's CDR3 is CASSLQRGDYNEQFF. DNA of the CDR3: TGTGCCAGCAGCCTGCAGCGTGGGGACTACAATGAGCAGTTCTTC.

This clone was seen only a few times. This CDR3 reads CASSLVGDYYNEQFF. DNA for the CDR3: TGCGCCAGCAGCTTGGTGGGGGACTATTACAATGAGCAGTTCTTC. The chain couples TRBV5-1 to TRBJ2-1; 7 bases fit TRBD2. Looked up from germline, CDR1 is SGHRS and CDR2 is YFSETQ. This CDR3 is built from 15 residues. V lost 0 bases to trimming and J lost 4 bases; unmatched junction nucleotides: 4.

V usage is TRBV7-2 and J usage is TRBJ2-1; TRBD2 matches 9 bases. The CDR3 loop spans 16 amino acids. Per germline, CDR1 SGHTA and CDR2 FQGNSA. V shed 0 bases and J 7 bases; nucleotides not matched to a gene: 7. The DNA of the CDR3 is TGTGCCAGCAGCTTAGCGCAAAGTAGCGGGGGTAATGAGCAGTTCTTC. This gives the protein CASSLAQSSGGNEQFF.

About this clone: Since a much larger clone is just one base distant, this may be a read error. The genes are TRBV25-1 and TRBJ1-2; tentative D call: TRBD1 (6 bases). CDR3 size: 14 residues. V shed 5 bases and J shed 3 bases, with 13 bases lying between them. CDR1 and CDR2 from the germline V gene are MGHDK and SYGVNS. CDR3 loop: CASSRQGHYYGYTF. The CDR3, as DNA: TGTGCCAGCAGTAGGCAGGGGCATTACTATGGCTACACCTTC.

Ten or more counts support this clone. J is TRBJ2-5 and V is TRBV18; D might be TRBD1 (6 bases). The length of the CDR3 is 14 residues. Trimming removed 4 bases at V and 2 bases at J, with 11 bases between. Per germline, CDR1 KGHSH and CDR2 LQKENI. CDR3 in amino acids: CASSRLQGQETQYF. For the CDR3, the DNA is TGTGCCAGCTCACGACTTCAGGGGCAAGAGACCCAGTACTTC.

This clone was recorded many times. This rearrangement joins TRBV7-8 to TRBJ2-5; 8 nucleotides match TRBD2. CDR3 size: 16 residues. Trimming cost V 5 bases and J 5 bases; bases outside gene matches: 13. Germline assignment: CDR1 SGHVS and CDR2 FQNEAQ. The CDR3 DNA reads as TGTGCCAGCAGCCCTGGACGGGGGGGGTCGTGGGAGACCCAGTACTTC. Its translation: CASSPGRGGSWETQYF. The entire variable domain, with the rest obtained from reference TRBV7-8 and TRBJ2-5, is as follows: GAGVSQSPRYKVAKRGQDVALRCDPISGHVSLFWYQQALGQGPEFLTYFQNEAQLDKSGLPSDRFFAERPEGSVSTLKIQRTQQEDSAVYLCASSPGRGGSWETQYFGPGTRLLVL.

The sample holds many counts of this clone. This chain uses TRBV20-1 with TRBJ2-7, with 8 bases identical to TRBD2. The CDR3 spans 14 residues. Germline lookup yields CDR1 DFQATT and CDR2 SNEGSKA (reference sequence). Losses at the gene ends were 6 bases for V and 0 bases for J; bases not matched to a gene: 7. CDR3 region: CSADLGTSSYEQYF. In DNA, the CDR3 is TGCAGTGCCGACCTGGGGACTAGCTCCTACGAGCAGTACTTC.

The CDR3 region is CASSLPLSDHYF. CDR3 nucleotide sequence: TGTGCCAGCAGCCTACCGCTTAGCGATCATTACTTC. The rearrangement joins TRBV28 to TRBJ2-7, with D maybe TRBD2 (5 bases). The CDR3 loop spans 12 amino acids. V was trimmed by 6 bases and J by 13 bases, leaving 19 bases between them. Germline values: CDR1 MDHEN, CDR2 SYDVKM.

This clone was recorded at least ten times. This rearrangement joins TRBV6-5 to TRBJ1-2; 9 bases line up with TRBD1. This CDR3 contains 14 residues. V gave up 4 bases and J gave up 7 bases; unmatched junction bases: 7. CDR1 is MNHEY and CDR2 is SVGAGI in the germline V gene. The CDR3 reads CASSFYTGGRGYTF. CDR3 sequence (DNA): TGTGCCAGCAGTTTCTACACAGGGGGCCGTGGCTACACCTTC.

The chain is built from TRBV6-5 and TRBJ1-1, with 9 bases that match TRBD1. The CDR3 spans 18 residues. Germline CDR1 is MNHEY and CDR2 is SVGAGI. V lost 2 bases to trimming and J lost 0 bases; unmatched junction nucleotides: 10. CDR3 loop: CASSYGLGTGIMNTEAFF. In nucleotides, the CDR3 is TGTGCCAGCAGTTACGGCCTGGGGACAGGGATTATGAACACTGAAGCTTTCTTT.

Comments on this clone: This may be a read error, as it is one base from a much larger clone. This same CDR3 is encoded by further DNA sequences in the sample. The rearrangement joins TRBV11-2 to TRBJ2-3, with 7 nucleotides matching TRBD1. V was clipped by 0 bases and J by 6 bases; unmatched bases: 9. Germline V gene sequence: CDR1 SGHAT, CDR2 FQNNGV. CDR3 length: 16 amino acids. The CDR3 DNA reads as TGTGCCAGCAGCTTAGACACAGGGGTTGTAAGGGATACGCAGTATTTT. Amino acids: CASSLDTGVVRDTQYF.

This clone was counted at least ten times. This rearrangement joins TRBV6-1 to TRBJ1-5; D not certain. The germline V and J ends were trimmed by 6 bases and 0 bases, with 12 bases remaining between them. The germline V gene has CDR1 MNHNS and CDR2 SASEGT. The CDR3 is 15 amino acids. The DNA of the CDR3 is TGTGCCAGCAGACCAGGTCCCTTTAGCAATCAGCCCCAGCATTTT. Translating it yields CASRPGPFSNQPQHF.

This clone has just a few counts. V is TRBV28 and J is TRBJ2-7; D is ambiguous. The CDR3 has 12 amino acids. V was trimmed by 5 bases and J by 5 bases, leaving 10 bases between them. CDR1 MDHEN and CDR2 SYDVKM come from the germline V gene. The CDR3 protein is CASSQGAHEQYF. CDR3 bases: TGTGCCAGCAGTCAAGGTGCCCACGAGCAGTACTTC.

This clone came up many times. The chain recombines TRBV12-3 or TRBV12-4 with TRBJ1-2; D unclear. This CDR3 is built from 13 residues. The V end lost 1 base, the J end lost 4 bases, and 7 bases lay between the germline ends. CDR3 protein: CASSLDGSYGYTF. The CDR3 DNA reads TGTGCCAGCAGTTTAGATGGAAGCTATGGCTACACCTTC.

This clone has only a few counts. The chain joins TRBV28 to TRBJ2-1, with TRBD2 matching 11 bases. This CDR3 is 15 amino acids long. V gave up 4 bases and J gave up 8 bases; unmatched junction bases: 7. Germline V gene sequence: CDR1 MDHEN, CDR2 SYDVKM. In nucleotides, the CDR3 is TGTGCCAGCAGTTCTATAGCGGGGGGGGTGGATGAGCAGTTCTTC. This gives the protein CASSSIAGGVDEQFF.

By sample fraction, this clone is medium-sized. This rearrangement joins TRBV6-1 to TRBJ2-7, with D tentatively TRBD1 (5 bases). Trimming shortened V by 0 bases and J by 6 bases, and 15 bases separated the two germline ends. This CDR3 has 15 residues. CDR1 and CDR2 from the germline V gene are MNHNS and SASEGT. CDR3 in DNA: TGTGCCAGCAGTGAAGCTGGGCGGACAAGAGGCGAGCAGTACTTC. Translating gives CASSEAGRTRGEQYF.

The chain has TRBV4-1 and TRBJ1-3, with D uncertain. The CDR3 extends over 17 amino acids. Germline values: CDR1 MGHRA, CDR2 YSYEKL. With 3 bases removed from V and 4 bases from J, the gap between germline ends came to 19 bases. The CDR3: CASSHKVAAGSGNTIYF. In DNA form, the CDR3 reads TGCGCCAGCAGCCACAAGGTAGCGGCTGGCTCCGGAAACACCATATATTTT.

The chain combines TRBV20-1 with TRBJ2-2, with 11 bases fitting TRBD2. The V gene's germline CDR1 is DFQATT and CDR2 SNEGSKA (reference sequence). There are 16 residues in the CDR3. The V gene end was trimmed by 4 bases and the J gene end by 1 base; junction bases not matched to a gene: 5. CDR3 sequence: CSAKGTSGLNTGELFF. The CDR3 DNA reads as TGCAGTGCTAAGGGGACTAGCGGTTTGAACACCGGGGAGCTGTTTTTT.

About this clone itself: A read error may produce the germline difference seen at one junction end. V and J are TRBV7-6 and TRBJ2-1, with a possible D match to TRBD1 (6 bases). Germline V CDR1 and CDR2: SGHVS, FNYEAQ. The CDR3 consists of 14 residues. The CDR3 loop is CASSQAVGGDDQFF. CDR3 in DNA: TGTGCCAGCAGCCAAGCCGTAGGGGGTGATGATCAGTTCTTC.

The sample holds many counts of this clone. The chain is built from TRBV13 and TRBJ2-7; D call uncertain. The CDR3 runs to 13 residues. V lost 1 base and J lost 7, with 11 bases in between. Germline loops: CDR1 PRHDT, CDR2 FYEKMQ (reference sequence). Here the CDR3 reads CASSLEEDGEQYF. The CDR3 nucleotides read TGTGCCAGCAGCTTAGAAGAAGATGGAGAGCAGTACTTC.

This clone was seen a few times. The V gene is TRBV5-1, the J gene TRBJ2-2, with D uncertain. V was cut by 2 bases and J by 1 base, with 15 bases left in between. This CDR3 contains 17 residues. CDR1 and CDR2 from the germline V gene are SGHRS and YFSETQ. The CDR3 DNA reads as TGCGCCAGCAGCTTACTATCGGTGGCTATGAACACCGGGGAGCTGTTTTTT. Residues: CASSLLSVAMNTGELFF.

The chain couples TRBV5-4 to TRBJ2-3; 8 bases are shared with TRBD1. CDR1 and CDR2 from the germline V gene are SGHNT and YYREEE (reference sequence). V was clipped by 3 bases and J by 7 bases; unmatched bases: 7. The CDR3 contains 14 residues. The CDR3 DNA reads as TGTGCCAGCAGCTCCCGGACAGGGCCCTATACGCAGTATTTT. This gives the protein CASSSRTGPYTQYF.

This clone appeared many times. The chain links TRBV18 to TRBJ1-2, with D uncertain. In germline, CDR1 is KGHSH, CDR2 LQKENI. The CDR3 extends over 16 amino acids. V was cut by 3 bases and J by 2 bases, with 16 bases left in between. CDR3 coding DNA: TGTGCCAGCTCACCTAGTAATATCATACGCAACTATGGCTACACCTTC. Amino acids: CASSPSNIIRNYGYTF.

With regard to this clone: This may stem from a read error, because a much larger clone lies one nucleotide away. The CDR3 region is CASSHTSGSNEQFF. For the CDR3, the DNA is TGTGCCAGCAGCCACACTAGCGGGAGCAATGAGCAGTTCTTC. The rearrangement uses TRBV3-1 and TRBJ2-1; TRBD2 matches 11 bases. Germline lookup yields CDR1 LGHDT and CDR2 YNNKEL (reference sequence). V was clipped by 3 bases and J by 6 bases; unmatched bases: 1. The CDR3 spans 14 residues.

This clone was observed a few times. The chain links TRBV18 to TRBJ2-1, with 9 bases aligning to TRBD2. The CDR3 runs to 19 residues. V lost 3 bases and J lost 10; bases outside the gene matches: 22. Germline CDR1 KGHSH, CDR2 LQKENI. CDR3 in DNA: TGTGCCAGCTCACCCTCCGCTAGCGGGATTACCCGGTGGCAAAAGGAGCAGTTCTTC. Its translation is CASSPSASGITRWQKEQFF.

For this clone: A read error may produce the germline difference seen at one junction end. The genes are TRBV25-1 and TRBJ1-3, with D uncertain. The germline V gene encodes CDR1 MGHDK and CDR2 SYGVNS. The CDR3 consists of 16 residues. CDR3 nucleotide sequence: TGTGCCAGCATTGAATCCGGGGTCCCCGGGGGAAACACCATATATTTT. The encoded protein is CASIESGVPGGNTIYF.